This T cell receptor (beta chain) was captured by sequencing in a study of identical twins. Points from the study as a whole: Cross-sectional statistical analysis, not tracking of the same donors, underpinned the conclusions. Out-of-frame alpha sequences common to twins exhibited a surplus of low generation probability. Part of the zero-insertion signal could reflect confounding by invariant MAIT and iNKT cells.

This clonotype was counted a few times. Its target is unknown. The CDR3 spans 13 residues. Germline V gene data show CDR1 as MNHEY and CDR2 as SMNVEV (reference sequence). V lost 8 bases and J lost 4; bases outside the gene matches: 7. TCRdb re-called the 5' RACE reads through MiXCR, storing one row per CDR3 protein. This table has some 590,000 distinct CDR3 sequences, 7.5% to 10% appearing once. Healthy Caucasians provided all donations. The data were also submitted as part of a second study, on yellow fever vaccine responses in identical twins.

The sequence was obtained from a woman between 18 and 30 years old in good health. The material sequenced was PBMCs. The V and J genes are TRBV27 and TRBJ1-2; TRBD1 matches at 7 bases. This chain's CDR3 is CASGITGAYGYTF. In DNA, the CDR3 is TGTGCCAGCGGGATTACAGGGGCCTATGGCTACACCTTC.